The rows below give T cell receptor beta chains drawn from one sample of a study of cytomegalovirus exposure and HLA in healthy donors. Clones were sequenced by immunoSEQ multiplex PCR, and TCRdb holds only the in-frame ones, with some missing. The profile covers 95,000 to 100,000 clones, with about 80% appearing a single time and roughly 2% taken by the ten largest. The sample consisted of PBMCs. Receptors were obtained from a man aged 40-55 years in good health and CMV-seronegative. The CDR3 runs from the conserved cysteine through the conserved F or W. Each record gives: V gene, J gene, CDR3 length, D gene, clone size, CDR3 protein, CDR3 DNA. The D gene is left open where the match is weak. Size is stated for part of the rows, as once, few or many counts, or as a class when the clone is expanded.

TRBV4-2,TRBJ2-1,19,NA,NA,CASSRMGTPDYQASNEQFF,TGTGCCAGCAGCCGAATGGGAACTCCGGACTACCAGGCGTCGAATGAGCAGTTCTTC
TRBV6-5,TRBJ1-1,11,NA,once,CASSSSAEAFF,TGTGCCAGCAGTTCTTCAGCTGAAGCTTTCTTT
TRBV11-2,TRBJ2-1,19,TRBD2,NA,CASSLDWLAGGISYNEQFF,TGTGCCAGCAGCTTAGACTGGCTAGCGGGGGGGATTTCCTACAATGAGCAGTTCTTC
TRBV11-2,TRBJ1-3,14,NA,NA,CASGEVLGGNTIYF,TGTGCCAGCGGGGAGGTATTGGGTGGAAACACCATATATTTT
TRBV7-3,TRBJ1-5,13,NA,NA,CASSFDPSEPQHF,TGTGCCAGCAGCTTCGACCCTAGCGAGCCCCAGCATTTT
TRBV7-2,TRBJ2-4,18,NA,NA,CASSLPRRGGLAKNIQYF,TGTGCCAGCAGCTTACCCAGAAGGGGGGGGTTAGCCAAAAACATTCAGTACTTC
TRBV15,TRBJ1-4,14,TRBD1,NA,CATSLTGVSEKLFF,TGTGCCACCAGTTTGACAGGGGTTTCTGAAAAACTGTTTTTT
TRBV7-3,TRBJ2-3,14,NA,few,CASRSGVATDTQYF,TGTGCCAGCAGATCAGGGGTCGCCACAGATACGCAGTATTTT
TRBV5-1,TRBJ1-1,15,TRBD1,NA,CASSRQGLLNTEAFF,TGCGCCAGCAGCAGACAGGGGTTGTTAAACACTGAAGCTTTCTTT
TRBV7-3,TRBJ1-2,13,TRBD1,few,CASSPTGGYGYTF,TGTGCCAGCAGCCCGACAGGGGGGTATGGCTACACCTTC
TRBV5-1,TRBJ2-3,16,NA,NA,CASSPLGGRGTDTQYF,TGCGCCAGCAGCCCGTTAGGGGGACGTGGCACAGATACGCAGTATTTT
TRBV7-9,TRBJ2-1,12,NA,NA,CASSLRGLEQFF,TGTGCCAGCAGCCTTCGGGGACTCGAGCAGTTCTTC
TRBV5-4,TRBJ2-5,14,NA,once,CASSFIGSQETQYF,TGTGCCAGCAGCTTTATAGGGAGCCAAGAGACCCAGTACTTC
TRBV15,TRBJ2-2,16,NA,NA,CATSRVPGLDTGELFF,TGTGCCACCAGCAGAGTCCCGGGATTGGACACCGGGGAGCTGTTTTTT
TRBV12-5,TRBJ2-2,16,TRBD2,NA,CASGLVAGEGTGELFF,TGTGCTAGTGGTTTGGTAGCGGGAGAAGGCACCGGGGAGCTGTTTTTT
TRBV13,TRBJ1-2,17,TRBD1,NA,CASSPERDRATNYGYTF,TGTGCCAGCAGCCCCGAAAGGGACAGGGCGACTAACTATGGCTACACCTTC
TRBV5-5,TRBJ1-2,15,TRBD1,NA,CASSLSGGLNYGYTF,TGTGCCAGCAGCTTATCAGGGGGCCTCAACTATGGCTACACCTTC